The 19 T cell receptor beta chains below were found in one sample sequenced in a study of Graves' ophthalmopathy and Graves' hyperthyroidism. RNA transcripts served as template for amplifying TCR beta CDR3 sequences. Scientists carried out first-round RT-PCR using HTBI primers and then a second-round multiplex PCR. TCRdb re-derived calls from the multiplex PCR reads in MiXCR, one entry per CDR3 protein. The data hold about 14,000 distinct CDR3 sequences, with approximately 48% observed a single time. The sequenced sample consisted of peripheral blood. Receptors originate from a woman in her thirties with Graves' ophthalmopathy.

This clonotype was seen repeatedly, ten times or more. V is TRBV25-1 and J is TRBJ2-2, with 8 bases lining up with TRBD2. The germline V gene has CDR1 MGHDK and CDR2 SYGVNS. J lost 2 bases, V lost 4 bases, and 21 bases had no gene match. This CDR3 has 21 amino acids. The CDR3 is CASSGRSPGLGAPNNTGELFF. The CDR3, as DNA: TGTGCCAGCAGTGGGAGATCCCCGGGACTAGGAGCACCAAATAACACCGGGGAGCTGTTTTTT.

This clonotype was observed a handful of times. The V and J genes are TRBV2 and TRBJ2-2; D ambiguous. The CDR3 runs 12 residues. V lost 6 bases, J lost 4 bases, and 6 bases lay in between. Germline V gene lookup returns CDR1 SNHLY and CDR2 FYNNEI. The CDR3 loop is CASSRRTGELFF. Here the CDR3 DNA reads TGTGCCAGCAGCCGCCGCACCGGGGAGCTGTTTTTT. The whole variable domain, filled in from reference TRBV2 and TRBJ2-2, reads EPEVTQTPSHQVTQMGQEVILRCVPISNHLYFYWYRQILGQKVEFLVSFYNNEISEKSEIFDDQFSVERPDGSNFTLKIRSTKLEDSAMYFCASSRRTGELFFGEGSRLTVL.

The chain carries TRBV10-2 and TRBJ2-7, with D perhaps TRBD1 or TRBD2 (5 bases each). The CDR3 runs to 13 residues. V lost 9 bases to trimming and J lost 3 bases, with 15 bases between them. Germline CDR1 reads WSHSY; CDR2 reads SAAADI. The chain's CDR3 is CASLTGPSYEQYF. CDR3 in DNA: TGCGCCAGTCTTACGGGACCGAGCTACGAGCAGTACTTC.

The chain has TRBV7-3 and TRBJ1-6, with TRBD1 identical over 9 bases. The CDR3 totals 15 residues. The J segment lost 7 bases and the V segment lost 4 bases, leaving 5 bases of the junction unmatched. Germline lookup yields CDR1 SGHTA and CDR2 FQGTGA. The CDR3 DNA follows: TGTGCCAGCAGCTCGGGGACAGGGAGGAATTCACCCCTCCACTTT. Amino acid sequence: CASSSGTGRNSPLHF.

This chain uses TRBV7-4 with TRBJ1-2, with a weak D call TRBD1 (5 bases). The CDR3 has 14 amino acids. CDR1 is SGHVT, CDR2 SQSDAQ, per germline. V lost 2 bases to trimming and J lost 4 bases, with 11 bases between them. CDR3 bases: TGTGCCAGCAGCTTATCAGGGTGGGGCTATGGCTACACCTTC. It specifies CASSLSGWGYGYTF. The full variable domain, with the rest looked up from reference TRBV7-4 and TRBJ1-2, is GAGVSQSPRYKVAKRGRDVALRCDSISGHVTLYWYRQTLGQGSEVLTYSQSDAQRDKSGRPSGRFSAERPERSVSTLKIQRTEQGDSAVYLCASSLSGWGYGYTFGSGTRLTVV.

This clonotype has more than one count but fewer than ten. This chain connects TRBV11-2 to TRBJ2-7; D gene uncertain. The V gene's germline CDR1 is SGHAT and CDR2 FQNNGV. This CDR3 spans 13 amino acids. Trimming took off 6 bases at V and 7 bases at J, with 16 bases between the two ends. The CDR3 coding sequence is TGTGCCAGCAGTCCGGACCCCTTGGGAGAGCAGTACTTC. The encoded protein is CASSPDPLGEQYF.

The chain recombines TRBV5-4 with TRBJ2-3, with 8 bases that match TRBD2. CDR3 size: 16 residues. The trim removed 1 base at V and 4 bases at J, leaving 8 bases unmatched. Germline CDR1 reads SGHNT; CDR2 reads YYREEE (reference sequence). CDR3 protein: CASSLLSGSNADTQYF. The CDR3 DNA sequence: TGTGCCAGCAGCTTGTTAAGCGGGAGTAACGCAGATACGCAGTATTTT. Using reference TRBV5-4 and TRBJ2-3 for the parts outside the CDR3, the full variable domain is ETGVTQSPTHLIKTRGQQVTLRCSSQSGHNTVSWYQQALGQGPQFIFQYYREEENGRGNFPPRFSGLQFPNYSSELNVNALELDDSALYLCASSLLSGSNADTQYFGPGTRLTVL.

The table lists this clonotype with a few counts. The CDR3 bases are TGTGCCAGCCCTACCCCCAGACTAGCGGGATTCAATTCCTACGAGCAGTACTTC. Its protein is CASPTPRLAGFNSYEQYF. This chain uses TRBV7-3 with TRBJ2-7, with 11 bases aligning to TRBD2. Germline CDR1 is SGHTA and CDR2 is FQGTGA. V was pared by 8 bases and J by 1 base, with 16 bases of the junction left unmatched. The CDR3 contains 18 residues.

This chain joins TRBV7-2 and TRBJ2-1; D possibly corresponds to TRBD2 (5 bases). The CDR3 has 13 amino acids. Trimming stripped 4 bases from V and 6 bases from J, with 10 bases between. Germline CDR1 SGHTA, CDR2 FQGNSA. The CDR3 loop is CASSSDRGNEQFF. The CDR3 DNA reads as TGTGCCAGCAGCTCTGACCGGGGCAATGAGCAGTTCTTC.

A word on this clonotype: A read error may produce the germline difference seen at one junction end. The genes are TRBV4-3 and TRBJ1-4; D is undetermined. This CDR3 region has 15 residues. CDR1 is LGHNA and CDR2 is YSLEER in the germline V gene. CDR3 sequence: CVSSRGRGVGEKLFF. CDR3 sequence (DNA): TGCGTCAGCAGCCGAGGACGGGGAGTAGGAGAAAAACTGTTTTTT.

The V call is TRBV7-9, the J call TRBJ2-7; TRBD2 might be the D (5 bases). This CDR3 is 11 amino acids long. Germline loops: CDR1 SEHNR, CDR2 FQNEAQ (reference sequence). V gave up 5 bases and J gave up 6 bases, with 8 bases separating them. The CDR3 DNA follows: TGTGCCAGCAGCCCGGCGGGCGAGCAGTACTTC. Amino acids: CASSPAGEQYF. Drawing the rest from reference TRBV7-9 and TRBJ2-7, the complete variable domain is DTGVSQNPRHKITKRGQNVTFRCDPISEHNRLYWYRQTLGQGPEFLTYFQNEAQLEKSRLLSDRFSAERPKGSFSTLEIQRTEQGDSAMYLCASSPAGEQYFGPGTRLTVT.

Worth noting for this clonotype: Mismatch with germline at one junction end may stem from a read error. The J gene is TRBJ2-2, the V gene TRBV7-2; perhaps TRBD2 as D (5 bases). CDR3 length equals 16 residues. The germline gives CDR1 SGHTA, CDR2 FQGNSA. The CDR3 reads CASSQGPTRNTGELSF. CDR3 coding DNA: TGTGCCAGCAGCCAAGGACCCACTAGGAACACCGGGGAGCTGTCTTTT.

The chain carries TRBV2 and TRBJ1-1; D unresolved. V lost 4 bases and J 7 bases, leaving 4 bases between the germline ends. Germline lookup yields CDR1 SNHLY and CDR2 FYNNEI. This CDR3 has 10 residues. The CDR3 bases are TGTGCCAGCAGTGTTTATGAAGCTTTCTTT. Translation: CASSVYEAFF.

The chain uses TRBV20-1 and TRBJ2-1; 9 positions agree with TRBD2. Germline-derived CDR1 and CDR2 are DFQATT and SNEGSKA (reference sequence). After removal of 8 bases from V and 7 bases from J, the junction contained 12 bases not matched to a gene. The CDR3 is 14 residues long. The CDR3 loop is CSMGGRAQGNEQFF. The CDR3 DNA is TGCAGTATGGGCGGGAGGGCCCAGGGGAATGAGCAGTTCTTC.

V and J are TRBV2 and TRBJ1-2; D not certain. The CDR3 is made up of 12 amino acids. Per germline, CDR1 SNHLY and CDR2 FYNNEI. Trimming removed 0 bases at V and 4 bases at J, with 3 bases between. CDR3 residues: CASSEATYGYTF. The CDR3 nucleotides read TGTGCCAGCAGTGAAGCGACCTATGGCTACACCTTC.

Concerning this clonotype itself: Compared with germline, one end of the junction differs, possibly owing to a read error. The V gene is TRBV7-2, the J gene TRBJ2-3; possible D gene TRBD1, 5 bases. The CDR3 extends over 16 amino acids. The V gene's germline CDR1 is SGHTA and CDR2 FQGNSA. The CDR3, as DNA: TGCGCCAGCAGCTTAGACGATAGGCAGATGACAGATACGCAATATTTT. Translating gives CASSLDDRQMTDTQYF.

The CDR3 sequence is CASSAQGESGELFF. In nucleotides, the CDR3 is TGTGCCAGCAGTGCGCAGGGTGAGAGCGGGGAGCTGTTTTTT. The chain has TRBV6-1 and TRBJ2-2; TRBD1 might be the D (5 bases). The CDR3 has 14 residues. Germline CDR1 and CDR2: MNHNS and SASEGT. Trimming pared 4 bases from V and 7 bases from J, leaving 13 bases between.

By share, this clonotype counts as medium-sized (0.01 to 0.1%). The gene calls are TRBV29-1 and TRBJ2-3; D is unclear. This CDR3 contains 13 residues. Per the germline V gene, CDR1 is SQVTM and CDR2 is ANQGSEA. V lost 7 bases and J lost 4, with 15 bases in between. The CDR3 nucleotides read TGCAGCGACCTCAGGAGTGGCGCAGATACGCAGTATTTT. It is translated as CSDLRSGADTQYF.

This clonotype occurred once. V is TRBV20-1 and J is TRBJ2-5; 11 bases fit TRBD2. V lost 6 bases to trimming and J lost 1 base; unmatched junction nucleotides: 10. The CDR3 is 16 amino acids. In germline, CDR1 is DFQATT, CDR2 SNEGSKA (reference sequence). CDR3 in amino acids: CSATTSGKHLQETQYF. CDR3 coding DNA: TGCAGTGCAACGACTAGCGGGAAACACCTCCAAGAGACCCAGTACTTC.